The rows below give T cell receptor beta chains drawn from one sample of a study of cytomegalovirus exposure and HLA in healthy donors. Assay: immunoSEQ multiplex PCR; the TCRdb copy retains only in-frame clones and omits some. The sample shows around 150,000 clones, approximately 79% of them seen only once. The sequenced material came from PBMCs. The receptors stem from a human donor in good health. Each CDR3 is given with its conserved first and last residue. A D gene is named only where the DNA matches it firmly. Size values are once, few and many counts, or a class for expanded clones, and some rows have none.

TGTGCCAGCAGCTTAGATGTGAACACGGGCGAGCAGTACTTC	CASSLDVNTGEQYF	-	-	TRBV7-9	TRBJ2-7	14
TGTGCCAGCAGCTTAAATCTCGGCGGGAACACTGAAGCTTTCTTT	CASSLNLGGNTEAFF	-	-	TRBV7-6	TRBJ1-1	15
TGCAGCCCAGAGGGCGGGGCAGTATCTGTAAGGGTACTCTTTCAGCCCCAGCATTTT	CSPEGGAVSVRVLFQPQHF	-	-	TRBV29-1	TRBJ1-5	19
TGTGCCACCAGCAGTAGCGGGGGGTTTTACAATGAGCAGTTCTTC	CATSSSGGFYNEQFF	TRBD2	once	TRBV15	TRBJ2-1	15
TGTGCCATCAGTGCGCCTTGGACAGGGGTCGGGGAGCTGTTTTTT	CAISAPWTGVGELFF	TRBD1	-	TRBV10-3	TRBJ2-2	15
TGTGCCAGCCGGGGGTTTGGACCCTCAGAGGAAGCTTTCTTT	CASRGFGPSEEAFF	-	-	TRBV6-5	TRBJ1-1	14
TGCGCCAGCAGCCAAGTTACAGGGGGCATCGGCTACACCTTC	CASSQVTGGIGYTF	TRBD1	-	TRBV4-1	TRBJ1-2	14
TGTGCCAGCAGCTCGGAGACTAGCGGGAGCTTACATGAGCAGTTCTTC	CASSSETSGSLHEQFF	TRBD2	-	TRBV7-9	TRBJ2-1	16
TGTGCCAGCAGTTTTAATAGGGGGTCATATGGCTACACCTTC	CASSFNRGSYGYTF	-	few	TRBV27	TRBJ1-2	14
TGTGCCAGCAGCGCCTATAGCGGGGGTCGCACAGATACGCAGTATTTT	CASSAYSGGRTDTQYF	TRBD2	-	TRBV11-2	TRBJ2-3	16
TGTGCCAGTAGTATTTCAGGTGCAGAGTATTCACCCCTCCACTTT	CASSISGAEYSPLHF	-	-	TRBV19	TRBJ1-6	15
TGTGCCAGCAGCCGGACAGTTAGCAATCAGCCCCAGCATTTT	CASSRTVSNQPQHF	-	-	TRBV7-8	TRBJ1-5	14
TGTGCCAGCAGTTACTCTCAGGGAGGCTACACCTTC	CASSYSQGGYTF	-	-	TRBV6-6	TRBJ1-2	12
TGTGCCAGCAGCCCGTTGGACAGGGAGTTAAGTGGAAACACCATATATTTT	CASSPLDRELSGNTIYF	TRBD1	-	TRBV7-2	TRBJ1-3	17
TGTGCCAGCAGTTCAGAAATAGACAGGGGGCGGATATGGCAAGAGACCCAGTACTTC	CASSSEIDRGRIWQETQYF	TRBD1	-	TRBV13	TRBJ2-5	19
TGTGCCAGCAGCGTACAGACTAGCACAGATACGCAGTATTTT	CASSVQTSTDTQYF	-	-	TRBV9	TRBJ2-3	14
TGTGCCAGCAGCTTCAGGGGGCCGGAGACCCAGTACTTC	CASSFRGPETQYF	TRBD1	-	TRBV5-5	TRBJ2-5	13
TGTGCCAGCAGCTTAGGACAGGTCTCCAATCAGCCCCAGCATTTT	CASSLGQVSNQPQHF	-	-	TRBV13	TRBJ1-5	15
TGTGCCAGCAGTTTTTCCGGGGGGAACACTGAAGCTTTCTTT	CASSFSGGNTEAFF	-	-	TRBV27	TRBJ1-1	14
TGTGCCAGCAGCCCATTGTCCAACGAGCAGTACTTC	CASSPLSNEQYF	-	-	TRBV7-9	TRBJ2-7	12
TGTGCCAGCAGTGAAATATGGTGGAGTCAAGAGACCCAGTACTTC	CASSEIWWSQETQYF	-	-	TRBV6-1	TRBJ2-5	15
TGTGCCAGCAGTCCCGGGACTAGCGGGGGGACTCGCACAGATACGCAGTATTTT	CASSPGTSGGTRTDTQYF	TRBD2	-	TRBV5-4	TRBJ2-3	18
TGTGCCAGCAGGACCGGGACAGGGGATTACGAGCAGTACTTC	CASRTGTGDYEQYF	TRBD1	-	TRBV6-6	TRBJ2-7	14
TGTGCCAGCATAACAGGGCCCTACGAGCAGTACTTC	CASITGPYEQYF	-	-	TRBV2	TRBJ2-7	12
TGTGCCAGCAGCCCCGGGACTAGTGTACAAGAGACCCAGTACTTC	CASSPGTSVQETQYF	TRBD2	-	TRBV7-7	TRBJ2-5	15
TGTGCCAGCAGCTCAGTAGCGGTCGGAGAGACCCAGTACTTC	CASSSVAVGETQYF	-	-	TRBV7-9	TRBJ2-5	14
TGTGCCAGCAGCCCCAACCTCGGGGGGCCCACAGATACGCAGTATTTT	CASSPNLGGPTDTQYF	-	once	TRBV7-3	TRBJ2-3	16
TGTGCCAGCATTGGTAGCGGGTCTCGGGAGACCCAGTACTTC	CASIGSGSRETQYF	TRBD2	-	TRBV5-4	TRBJ2-5	14
TGTGCCAGCAGTGACCGGGAACGGTCACCCCTCCACTTT	CASSDRERSPLHF	-	-	TRBV6-4	TRBJ1-6	13
TGCGCCAGCAGCCATCTCGGACTAGCGGGGGGGAATGAGCAGTTCTTC	CASSHLGLAGGNEQFF	TRBD2	-	TRBV4-1	TRBJ2-1	16
TGCAGTGCTGAAACGGGGGAAAAACTGTTTTTT	CSAETGEKLFF	-	-	TRBV20-1	TRBJ1-4	11
TGTGCCAGCAGCTTATTGTCGGGGGGCCGGCCTTGGCAGTATTTT	CASSLLSGGRPWQYF	-	few	TRBV7-8	TRBJ2-3	15
TGTGCCAGCAGCCGGGGGAGTACGTATAATTCACCCCTCCACTTT	CASSRGSTYNSPLHF	-	-	TRBV27	TRBJ1-6	15